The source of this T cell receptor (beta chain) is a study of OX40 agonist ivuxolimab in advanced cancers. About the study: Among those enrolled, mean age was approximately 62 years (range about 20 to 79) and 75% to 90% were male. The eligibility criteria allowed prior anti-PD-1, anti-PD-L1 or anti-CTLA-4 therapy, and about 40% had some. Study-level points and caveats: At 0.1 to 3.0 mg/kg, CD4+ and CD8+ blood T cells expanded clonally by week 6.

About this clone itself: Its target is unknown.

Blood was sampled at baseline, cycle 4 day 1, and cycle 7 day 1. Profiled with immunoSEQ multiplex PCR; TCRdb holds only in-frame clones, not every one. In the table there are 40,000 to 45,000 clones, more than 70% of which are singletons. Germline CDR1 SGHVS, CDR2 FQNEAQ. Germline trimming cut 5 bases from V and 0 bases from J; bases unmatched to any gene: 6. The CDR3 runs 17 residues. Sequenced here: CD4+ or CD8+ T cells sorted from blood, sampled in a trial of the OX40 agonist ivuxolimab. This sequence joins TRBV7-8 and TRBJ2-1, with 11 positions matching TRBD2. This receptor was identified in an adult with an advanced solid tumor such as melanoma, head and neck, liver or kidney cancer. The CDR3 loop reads CASSPRGLADSYNEQFF. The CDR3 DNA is TGTGCCAGCAGCCCGAGGGGACTAGCGGACTCCTACAATGAGCAGTTCTTC.